This TCR beta chain was obtained from a study of blood T cell repertoires in COVID-19. On the study more broadly: T cells, B-cell-depleted T cells, or PBMCs provided the cDNA or gDNA that served as material.

Trimming removed 0 bases from V and 2 bases from J; junction bases left unmatched: 3. The CDR3 runs 16 residues. The germline gives CDR1 SGHRS, CDR2 YFSETQ. As processed by the authors: Estimates of nucleated cell counts were drawn from the amplification of reference gene primers. The protocol was immunoSEQ multiplex PCR, while the TCRdb copy is restricted to in-frame clones and leaves out a portion. That table furnishes V, J and clone size, whereas the DNA furnished D and trimming. The data show tens of thousands of clones, with 70% to 90% seen just once and roughly 9.9% held by the top ten. This chain links TRBV5-1 with TRBJ2-3, with 10 nucleotides matching TRBD2. This receptor was identified in a human donor in a cohort sampled during active COVID-19. Sequencing used peripheral blood. The CDR3 spells CASSLGLAGDTDTQYF. DNA for the CDR3: TGCGCCAGCAGCTTGGGGCTAGCGGGGGACACAGATACGCAGTATTTT.